What follows describes a single T cell receptor (beta chain). Its antigen is still unknown. The record originates from a study of shared clonotypes between healthy human individuals. Study in general: With ages of 18 to 49, the donors were a couple of women and three men. Three plates were used per donor for CD4 naive, three for CD4 memory, two for CD8 naive and one for CD8 memory.

The test was conducted at deep level. Here immunoSEQ multiplex PCR was the method, and the copy in TCRdb shows in-frame clones only, minus some. The data hold 110,000 or so clones, with around 68% observed a single time. Study-wide findings and caveats: A small donor pool kept down the genetic and exposure-history diversity that was represented.

This CDR3 is 15 amino acids long. The J segment lost 7 bases and the V segment lost 5 bases, leaving 5 bases of the junction unmatched. Germline V lookup: CDR1 MNHNS, CDR2 SASEGT. The chain links TRBV6-1 to TRBJ2-1; TRBD2 agrees at 13 bases. The sequence came from a woman aged 25 to 39 in good health. Sequencing used memory CD8+ T cells sorted from blood. Regarding subset: CD45RO+ cells pooled with CCR7-negative TemRA cells. The CDR3 is CASSRTSGSSNEQFF. CDR3 DNA sequence: TGTGCCAGCAGTAGGACTAGCGGGAGCAGTAATGAGCAGTTCTTC.